The rows below give T cell receptor beta chains drawn from one sample of a study of control samples from healthy donors and cancer patients. Here immunoSEQ multiplex PCR was the method, and the copy in TCRdb shows in-frame clones only, minus some. Counted here are roughly 70,000 clones, 84% occurring once; the ten biggest clones make up about 26%. Sequencing used blood. Receptor source: a man between 50 and 59 years old in good health. Each CDR3 is given with its conserved first and last residue. D genes are given only for firm matches. The size of a clone is reported for some rows only, either as once, few or many, or as a class for expanded clones.

V gene	D gene	clone size	CDR3 length	J gene	CDR3 protein	CDR3 DNA
TRBV24-1	.	.	13	TRBJ1-1	CATSGGEVTEAFF	TGTGCCACCAGTGGGGGAGAGGTAACTGAAGCTTTCTTT
TRBV7-9	.	.	15	TRBJ2-5	CASNLGLLTVETQYF	TGTGCCAGCAACCTGGGACTCCTTACAGTGGAGACCCAGTACTTC
TRBV6-2/TRBV6-3	.	once	12	TRBJ1-2	CASSPQGYGYTF	TGTGCCAGCAGCCCCCAGGGGTATGGCTACACCTTC
TRBV6-1	TRBD1	.	14	TRBJ2-7	CASSETGTYVEQYF	TGTGCCAGCAGTGAGACAGGGACGTACGTCGAGCAGTACTTC
TRBV6-5	.	.	16	TRBJ2-7	CASSFRRRGLTYEQYF	TGTGCCAGCAGTTTCCGGAGGAGGGGTCTTACCTACGAGCAGTACTTC
TRBV12-3/TRBV12-4	.	.	13	TRBJ2-1	CASSHPTLTEQFF	TGTGCCAGCAGCCACCCCACCCTCACTGAGCAGTTCTTC
TRBV6-6	TRBD1	.	13	TRBJ2-7	CASSLTGGHEQYF	TGTGCCAGCAGCTTAACAGGGGGCCACGAGCAGTACTTC
TRBV28	.	.	15	TRBJ1-5	CASSLGLHSNQPQHF	TGTGCCAGCAGCTTGGGGCTCCATAGCAATCAGCCCCAGCATTTT
TRBV14	TRBD2	.	17	TRBJ2-7	CASSQWGGLAGIHEQYF	TGTGCCAGCAGCCAATGGGGTGGACTAGCGGGAATCCACGAGCAGTACTTC
TRBV11-1	TRBD2	.	16	TRBJ2-1	CASSSESGLVGNEQFF	TGTGCCAGCAGCTCCGAGTCGGGACTAGTAGGCAATGAGCAGTTCTTC
TRBV30	TRBD1	.	12	TRBJ1-1	CAWSSGGAIAFF	TGTGCCTGGAGTTCAGGGGGGGCTATAGCTTTCTTT
TRBV19	TRBD2	.	15	TRBJ2-5	CASSQLAGAQETQYF	TGTGCCAGTAGTCAACTAGCGGGTGCTCAAGAGACCCAGTACTTC
TRBV30	.	.	12	TRBJ1-1	CAWSGGVTEAFF	TGTGCCTGGAGTGGTGGGGTCACTGAAGCTTTCTTT
TRBV9	TRBD2	.	17	TRBJ2-1	CASSVDNSGSPYNEQFF	TGTGCCAGCAGCGTAGATAATAGCGGGAGTCCGTACAATGAGCAGTTCTTC
TRBV7-3	TRBD2	.	19	TRBJ2-3	CASSSLPGLAGGPTDTQYF	TGTGCCAGCAGCTCTCTCCCGGGACTAGCGGGGGGGCCAACAGATACGCAGTATTTT
TRBV6-1	TRBD1	.	16	TRBJ1-5	CASSERWDRGIQPQHF	TGTGCCAGCAGTGAAAGATGGGACAGGGGGATTCAGCCCCAGCATTTT
TRBV27	.	.	12	TRBJ2-7	CASTNRGNEQYF	TGTGCCAGCACCAACCGGGGAAACGAGCAGTACTTC
TRBV24-1	TRBD1	.	14	TRBJ2-3	CATSRDRDTDTQYF	TGTGCCACCAGTCGGGACAGGGACACAGATACGCAGTATTTT
TRBV20-1	.	.	13	TRBJ2-5	CSASEAGQETQYF	TGCAGTGCTAGTGAGGCAGGGCAAGAGACCCAGTACTTC
TRBV19	.	.	12	TRBJ2-7	CASSIGGNEQYF	TGTGCCAGTAGTATCGGGGGAAACGAGCAGTACTTC
TRBV5-1	TRBD2	few	17	TRBJ2-7	CASSLLPLSGGAHEQYF	TGCGCCAGCAGCTTGCTTCCTCTCAGCGGGGGAGCGCACGAGCAGTACTTC
TRBV2	.	.	17	TRBJ2-3	CASSEGGSHISTDTQYF	TGTGCCAGCAGTGAGGGCGGCAGCCATATCAGCACAGATACGCAGTATTTT
TRBV9	TRBD2	once	15	TRBJ2-5	CASSVSGGGEETQYF	TGTGCCAGCAGCGTCAGCGGGGGGGGTGAGGAGACCCAGTACTTC
TRBV5-6	.	.	15	TRBJ1-3	CASSSSPGTRNTIYF	TGTGCCAGCAGCTCCAGCCCAGGAACAAGAAACACCATATATTTT
TRBV24-1	TRBD1	.	19	TRBJ2-1	CATSDLRGGQGTGYNEQFF	TGTGCCACCAGTGACCTACGGGGGGGACAGGGGACGGGCTACAATGAGCAGTTCTTC
TRBV5-1	.	.	20	TRBJ2-6	CASSLERQNHPVAGANVLTF	TGCGCCAGCAGCTTGGAGCGACAGAATCATCCAGTAGCGGGGGCCAACGTCCTGACTTTC
TRBV7-2	TRBD2	many	15	TRBJ2-7	CASSSSGTRGSEQYF	TGTGCCAGCAGCTCCTCCGGGACTAGGGGTTCCGAGCAGTACTTC
TRBV18	.	.	15	TRBJ1-3	CASSPFDRSGNTIYF	TGTGCCAGCTCACCTTTTGACAGGTCCGGAAACACCATATATTTT